This entry lists 2 T cell receptor beta chains sequenced from one sample in a study of blood T cell repertoires in COVID-19. Method: immunoSEQ multiplex PCR; TCRdb's copy keeps in-frame clones and lacks some. The sample has over 200,000 clones; approximately 89% are singletons. Material: PBMCs or T cells enriched from blood (not recorded which). The receptors derive from a woman under 40 who had been exposed to COVID-19.

V gene TRBV29-1 combines with J gene TRBJ2-3, with D tentatively TRBD1 (5 bases). This CDR3 contains 14 residues. The germline V and J ends were trimmed by 3 bases and 2 bases, with 12 bases remaining between them. The germline V gene encodes CDR1 SQVTM and CDR2 ANQGSEA. DNA for the CDR3: TGCAGCGTTGAGAGGCAGGGCCCCACAGATACGCAGTATTTT. The encoded protein is CSVERQGPTDTQYF.

This sequence joins TRBV5-1 and TRBJ2-3; no clear D. The CDR3 is 14 amino acids. The V gene lost 1 base and the J gene lost 2 bases, with 8 bases spanning the gap. CDR1 SGHRS and CDR2 YFSETQ come from the germline V gene. The CDR3 spells CASSLIGFTDTQYF. The CDR3 DNA reads TGCGCCAGCAGCTTGATCGGGTTCACAGATACGCAGTATTTT.